This T cell receptor beta chain was sequenced during a study of radiotherapy plus CTLA-4 blockade in lung cancer. Only in-frame clones appear in the TCRdb table, and some are missing; sequencing was by immunoSEQ multiplex PCR. The table shows 40,000 or so clones, with about 70% occurring only once. Chemo-refractory metastatic non-small-cell lung cancer patients were treated with focal radiation plus CTLA-4 blockade with ipilimumab. Germline V gene data show CDR1 as SNHLY and CDR2 as FYNNEI. V gave up 2 bases and J gave up 8 bases, with 12 bases separating them. CDR3 length: 14 amino acids. The material was peripheral blood, obtained from a patient treated with radiotherapy plus ipilimumab. The TCR was taken from a human donor with non-small cell lung cancer who had stable disease on radiotherapy plus ipilimumab. The chain carries TRBV2 and TRBJ1-4; D gene unclear. The CDR3 coding sequence is TGTGCCAGCAGTGAAAGGCAGACGGGCGAAAAACTGTTTTTT. It codes for CASSERQTGEKLFF.